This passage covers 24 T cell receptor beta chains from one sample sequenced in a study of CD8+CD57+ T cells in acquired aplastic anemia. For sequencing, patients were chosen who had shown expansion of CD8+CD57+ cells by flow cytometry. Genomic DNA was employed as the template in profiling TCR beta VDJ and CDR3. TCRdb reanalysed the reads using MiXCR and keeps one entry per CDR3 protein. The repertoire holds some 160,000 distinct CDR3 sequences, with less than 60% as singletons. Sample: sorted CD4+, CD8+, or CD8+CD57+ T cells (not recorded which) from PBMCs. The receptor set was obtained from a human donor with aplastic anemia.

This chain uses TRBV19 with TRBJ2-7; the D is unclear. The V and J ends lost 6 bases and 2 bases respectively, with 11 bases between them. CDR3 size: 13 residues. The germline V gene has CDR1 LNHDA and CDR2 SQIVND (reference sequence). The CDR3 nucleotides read TGTGCCAGTAGGAAGGACGAAGCCTACGAGCAGTACTTC. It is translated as CASRKDEAYEQYF.

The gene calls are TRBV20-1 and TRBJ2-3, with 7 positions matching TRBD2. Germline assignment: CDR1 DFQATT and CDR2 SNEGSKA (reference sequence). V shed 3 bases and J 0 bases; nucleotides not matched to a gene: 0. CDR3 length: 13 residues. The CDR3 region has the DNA TGCAGTGCTAGTAGCGGGAGCACAGATACGCAGTATTTT. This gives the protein CSASSGSTDTQYF.

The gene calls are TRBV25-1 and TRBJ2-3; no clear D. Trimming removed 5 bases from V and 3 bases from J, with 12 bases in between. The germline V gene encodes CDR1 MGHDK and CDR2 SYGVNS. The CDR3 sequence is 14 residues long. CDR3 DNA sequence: TGTGCCAGCAGTCCAGCAACAGAGACAGATACGCAGTATTTT. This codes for CASSPATETDTQYF.

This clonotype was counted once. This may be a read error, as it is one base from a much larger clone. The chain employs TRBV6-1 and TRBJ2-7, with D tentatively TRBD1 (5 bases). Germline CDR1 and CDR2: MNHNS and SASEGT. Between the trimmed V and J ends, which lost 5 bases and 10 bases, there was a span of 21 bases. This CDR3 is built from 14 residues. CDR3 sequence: CASSTTRGTTEQYF. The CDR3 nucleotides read TGTGCCAGCAGTACGACAAGGGGAACTACCGAACAGTACTTC.

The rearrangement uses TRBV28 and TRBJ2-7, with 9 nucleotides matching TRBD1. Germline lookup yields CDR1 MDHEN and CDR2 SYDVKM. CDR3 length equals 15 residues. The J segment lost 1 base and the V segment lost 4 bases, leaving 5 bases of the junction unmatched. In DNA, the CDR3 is TGTGCCAGCAGTTCCGGGACAGGGATATCCTACGAGCAGTACTTC. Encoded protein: CASSSGTGISYEQYF.

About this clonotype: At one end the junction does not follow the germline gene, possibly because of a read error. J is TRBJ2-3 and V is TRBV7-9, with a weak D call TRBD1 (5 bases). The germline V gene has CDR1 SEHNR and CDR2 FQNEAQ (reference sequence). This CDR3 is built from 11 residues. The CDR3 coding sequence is TGTGCCAGCAGCTCGACAGTTACGCAGTATTTT. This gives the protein CASSSTVTQYF.

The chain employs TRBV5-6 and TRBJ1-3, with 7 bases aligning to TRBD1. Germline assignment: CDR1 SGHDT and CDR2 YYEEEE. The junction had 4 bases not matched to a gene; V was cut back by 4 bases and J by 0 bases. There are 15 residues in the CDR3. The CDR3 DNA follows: TGTGCCAGCAGCCCACAGGGGCTCTCTGGAAACACCATATATTTT. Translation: CASSPQGLSGNTIYF. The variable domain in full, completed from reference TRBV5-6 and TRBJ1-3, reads DAGVTQSPTHLIKTRGQQVTLRCSPKSGHDTVSWYQQALGQGPQFIFQYYEEEERQRGNFPDRFSGHQFPNYSSELNVNALLLGDSALYLCASSPQGLSGNTIYFGEGSWLTVV.

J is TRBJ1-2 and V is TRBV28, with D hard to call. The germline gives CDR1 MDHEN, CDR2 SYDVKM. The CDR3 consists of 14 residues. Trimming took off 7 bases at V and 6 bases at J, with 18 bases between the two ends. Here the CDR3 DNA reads TGTGCCAGCAATATACCCGGGGAAGCGGATGGCTACACCTTC. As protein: CASNIPGEADGYTF.

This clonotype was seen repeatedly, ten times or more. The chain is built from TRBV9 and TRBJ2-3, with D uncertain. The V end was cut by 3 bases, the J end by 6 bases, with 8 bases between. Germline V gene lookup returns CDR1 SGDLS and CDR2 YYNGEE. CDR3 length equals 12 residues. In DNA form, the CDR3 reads TGTGCCAGCAGCGCCGAAGGGGATACGCAGTATTTT. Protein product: CASSAEGDTQYF.

In DNA form, the CDR3 reads TGTGCCAGCAGTGTTAGAGGTGAGCAGTTCTTC. Protein product: CASSVRGEQFF. The chain combines TRBV12-3 or TRBV12-4 with TRBJ2-1; D is unresolved. V was trimmed by 5 bases and J by 9 bases, leaving 8 bases between them. The CDR3 is made up of 11 amino acids.

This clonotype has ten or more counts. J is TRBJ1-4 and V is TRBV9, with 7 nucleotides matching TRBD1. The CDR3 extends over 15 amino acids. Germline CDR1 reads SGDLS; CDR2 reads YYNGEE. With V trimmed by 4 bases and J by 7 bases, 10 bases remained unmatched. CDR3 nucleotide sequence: TGTGCCAGCAGCACCTCTCCGACAGGGCGTGAAAAACTGTTTTTT. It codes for CASSTSPTGREKLFF.

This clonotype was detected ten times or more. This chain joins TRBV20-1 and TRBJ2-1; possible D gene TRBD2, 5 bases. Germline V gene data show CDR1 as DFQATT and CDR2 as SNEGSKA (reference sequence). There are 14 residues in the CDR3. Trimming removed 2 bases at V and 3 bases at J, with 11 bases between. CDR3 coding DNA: TGCAGTGCTAGACCAATCCGGGGCTACAATGAGCAGTTCTTC. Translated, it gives CSARPIRGYNEQFF.

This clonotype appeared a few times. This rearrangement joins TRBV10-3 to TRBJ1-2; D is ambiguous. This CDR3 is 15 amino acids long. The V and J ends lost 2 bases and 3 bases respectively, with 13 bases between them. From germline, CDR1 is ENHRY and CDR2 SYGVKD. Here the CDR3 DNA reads TGTGCCATCAGTGAGGAAATGGTCAGTTACTATGGCTACACCTTC. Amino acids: CAISEEMVSYYGYTF.

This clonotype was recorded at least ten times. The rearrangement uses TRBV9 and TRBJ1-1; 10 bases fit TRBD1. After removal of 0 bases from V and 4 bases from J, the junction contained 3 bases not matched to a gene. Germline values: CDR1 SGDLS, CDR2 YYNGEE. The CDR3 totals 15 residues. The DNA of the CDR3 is TGTGCCAGCAGCGTAGTGGGGACAGGGGTCACTGAAGCTTTCTTT. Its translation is CASSVVGTGVTEAFF.

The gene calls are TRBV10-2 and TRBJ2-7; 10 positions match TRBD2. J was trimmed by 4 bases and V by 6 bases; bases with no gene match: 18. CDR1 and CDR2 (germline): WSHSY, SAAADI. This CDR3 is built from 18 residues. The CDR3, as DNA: TGCGCCAGCAGGGACCCCCGACTAGCGGGTGACCCACCGTACGAGCAGTACTTC. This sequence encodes CASRDPRLAGDPPYEQYF.

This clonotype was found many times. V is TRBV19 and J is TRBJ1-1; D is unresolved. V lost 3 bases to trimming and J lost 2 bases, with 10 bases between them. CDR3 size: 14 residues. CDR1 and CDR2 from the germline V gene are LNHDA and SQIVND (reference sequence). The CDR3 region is CASSIGLANTEAFF. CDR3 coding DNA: TGTGCCAGTAGTATCGGACTAGCTAACACTGAAGCTTTCTTT.

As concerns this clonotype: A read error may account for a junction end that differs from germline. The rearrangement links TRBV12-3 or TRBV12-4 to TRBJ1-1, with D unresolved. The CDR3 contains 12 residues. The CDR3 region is CASSSETVEQTF. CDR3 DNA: TGTGCCAGCAGTTCCGAAACGGTGGAACAGACGTTT.

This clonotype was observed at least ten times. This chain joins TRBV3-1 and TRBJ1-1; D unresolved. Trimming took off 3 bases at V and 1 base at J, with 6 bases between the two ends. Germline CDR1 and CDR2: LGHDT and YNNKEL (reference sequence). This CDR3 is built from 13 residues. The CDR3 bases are TGTGCCAGCAGCCAGACCAAGAACACTGAAGCTTTCTTT. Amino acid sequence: CASSQTKNTEAFF.

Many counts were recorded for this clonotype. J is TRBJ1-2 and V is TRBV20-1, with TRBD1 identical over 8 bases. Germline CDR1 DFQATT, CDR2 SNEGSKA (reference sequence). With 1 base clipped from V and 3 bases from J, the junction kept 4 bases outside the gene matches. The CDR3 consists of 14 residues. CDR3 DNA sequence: TGCAGTGCTAGAGGGGCAGGGGGCGACTATGGCTACACCTTC. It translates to CSARGAGGDYGYTF.

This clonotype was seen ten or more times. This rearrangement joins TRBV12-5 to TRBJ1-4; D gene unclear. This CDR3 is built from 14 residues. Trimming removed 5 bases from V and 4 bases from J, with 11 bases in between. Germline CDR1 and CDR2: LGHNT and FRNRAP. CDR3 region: CASGIDGGNEKLFF. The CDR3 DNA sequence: TGTGCTAGTGGTATCGACGGAGGTAATGAAAAACTGTTTTTT.

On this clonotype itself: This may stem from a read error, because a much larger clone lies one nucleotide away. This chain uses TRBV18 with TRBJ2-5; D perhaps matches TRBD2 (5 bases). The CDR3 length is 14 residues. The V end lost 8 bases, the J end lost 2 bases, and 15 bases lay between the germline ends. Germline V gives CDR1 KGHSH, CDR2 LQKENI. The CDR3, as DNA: TGTGCCAGCCCACGGCCAGAGGGACAAGAGACCCAGTACTTC. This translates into CASPRPEGQETQYF.

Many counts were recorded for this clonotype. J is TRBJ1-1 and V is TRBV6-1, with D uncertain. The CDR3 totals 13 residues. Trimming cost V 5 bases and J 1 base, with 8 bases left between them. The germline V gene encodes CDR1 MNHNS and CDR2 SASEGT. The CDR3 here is CASSPPGNTEAFF. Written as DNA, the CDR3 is TGTGCCAGCAGTCCGCCGGGGAACACTGAAGCTTTCTTT.

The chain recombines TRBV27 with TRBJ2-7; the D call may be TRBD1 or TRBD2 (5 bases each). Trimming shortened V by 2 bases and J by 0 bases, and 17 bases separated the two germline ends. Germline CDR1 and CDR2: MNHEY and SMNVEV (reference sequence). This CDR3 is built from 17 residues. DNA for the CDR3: TGTGCCAGCAGTTTACCTTTTAAAGCAGGGACCTCCTACGAGCAGTACTTC. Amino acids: CASSLPFKAGTSYEQYF.

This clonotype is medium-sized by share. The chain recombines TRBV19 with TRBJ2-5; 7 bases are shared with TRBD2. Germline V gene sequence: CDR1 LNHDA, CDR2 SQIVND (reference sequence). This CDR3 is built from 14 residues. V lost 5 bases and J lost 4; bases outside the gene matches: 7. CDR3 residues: CASSETGGLETQYF. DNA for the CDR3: TGTGCCAGTAGTGAGACGGGAGGCCTAGAGACCCAGTACTTC.